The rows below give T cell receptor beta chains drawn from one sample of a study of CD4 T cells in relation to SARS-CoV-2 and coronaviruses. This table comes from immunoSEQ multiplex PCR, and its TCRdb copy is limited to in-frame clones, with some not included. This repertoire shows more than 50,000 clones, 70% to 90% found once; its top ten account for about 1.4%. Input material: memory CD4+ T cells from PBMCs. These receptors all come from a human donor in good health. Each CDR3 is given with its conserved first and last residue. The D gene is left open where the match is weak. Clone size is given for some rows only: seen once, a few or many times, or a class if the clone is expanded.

TGTGCCAGCAGTGAAGAAGGGCAGGCCGGGGAGCTGTTTTTT,CASSEEGQAGELFF,-,TRBJ2-2,-,TRBV2
TGTGCCAGTAGTCTACTACAGGGCCCCCAGTACTTC,CASSLLQGPQYF,-,TRBJ2-5,-,TRBV19
TGTGCCACCAGTGATGCCGCAGCGGGAGCAACCCACGAGCAGTACTTC,CATSDAAAGATHEQYF,-,TRBJ2-7,TRBD2,TRBV24-1
TGTGCCAGCAGCCAAGACGCAGGGGCCTACACCGGGGAGCTGTTTTTT,CASSQDAGAYTGELFF,few,TRBJ2-2,-,TRBV14
TGCGCCAGCAGACTAGCGGGTGGGGCGGAGCAGTTCTTC,CASRLAGGAEQFF,-,TRBJ2-1,TRBD2,TRBV5-1
TGTGCCATCAGTGAGTCGGGACTAGCGGGAGGGCGTGAGCAGTACTTC,CAISESGLAGGREQYF,-,TRBJ2-7,TRBD2,TRBV10-3
TGCAGCGTTAGGGGAGGGATCAACTATGGCTACACCTTC,CSVRGGINYGYTF,-,TRBJ1-2,-,TRBV29-1
TGTGCCAGCAGTTTATCTTCAGATACGCAGTATTTT,CASSLSSDTQYF,-,TRBJ2-3,-,TRBV28
TGTGCCAGCTCACCTGGGACAGGGGGCTCCGGAGGCGAAAAACTGTTTTTT,CASSPGTGGSGGEKLFF,-,TRBJ1-4,TRBD1,TRBV18
TGTGCCAGCAGAGGGACAGGACGGGCCTTCTATGGCTACACCTTC,CASRGTGRAFYGYTF,-,TRBJ1-2,TRBD1,TRBV27
TGTGCCACCAGCAGAGATTCAGCGGGGAACGAGCAGTACTTC,CATSRDSAGNEQYF,-,TRBJ2-7,TRBD2,TRBV15
TGTGCCAGCAGTTACGGGACTAGCGGGGAGACCCAGTACTTC,CASSYGTSGETQYF,-,TRBJ2-5,TRBD2,TRBV6-5
TGTGCCTGGGGCGGGGACTCCTACGAGCAGTACTTC,CAWGGDSYEQYF,-,TRBJ2-7,-,TRBV30
TGTGCCAGCAGTTACTACCGTCACTCCGAGCAGTACTTC,CASSYYRHSEQYF,-,TRBJ2-7,-,TRBV6-5
TGTGCCAGCAGCCCGAGAAGGGGATCGGGGTCACCCCTCCACTTT,CASSPRRGSGSPLHF,-,TRBJ1-6,-,TRBV3-1/TRBV3-2
TGTGCCACCAGTGATCCCGGACTAGCGGGATCGGAGACCCAGTACTTC,CATSDPGLAGSETQYF,-,TRBJ2-5,TRBD2,TRBV24-1
TGTGCCACCAGTGACACCGCAGGATTAGGTAGCTATGGCTACACCTTC,CATSDTAGLGSYGYTF,-,TRBJ1-2,-,TRBV24-1
TGCGCCAGCAGTGCGGCGGGAGCTGGGTCCTACGAGCAGTACTTC,CASSAAGAGSYEQYF,once,TRBJ2-7,TRBD2,TRBV10-1
TGTGCCAGCAGGTCTATAAGGCCGGGGACAACTGAAAAACTGTTTTTT,CASRSIRPGTTEKLFF,-,TRBJ1-4,-,TRBV11-2
TGTGCCACCAGTGATAGACTAGCGGGAGTACGAGAGACCCAGTACTTC,CATSDRLAGVRETQYF,-,TRBJ2-5,TRBD2,TRBV24-1
TGTGCCAGCAGTTCTCCTTCACAGGGTACGTACGAGCAGTACTTC,CASSSPSQGTYEQYF,-,TRBJ2-7,-,TRBV28
TGTGCCAGCAGTCTAGGGACTAGCGGAAACAATGAGCAGTTCTTC,CASSLGTSGNNEQFF,-,TRBJ2-1,TRBD2,TRBV2
TGCGCCAGCAGCAGAGAGATGACTAGCGGGAGGACAGATACGCAGTATTTT,CASSREMTSGRTDTQYF,once,TRBJ2-3,TRBD2,TRBV5-1
TGTGCCAGCAGACCCGATGAGAGACGGGAGTTTACCTACGAGCAGTACTTC,CASRPDERREFTYEQYF,-,TRBJ2-7,-,TRBV4-2
TGTGCCAGCAGCAAGGGAGACAGGGGGAGAAGTCGGATCAAGGGGGAGACCCAGTACTTC,CASSKGDRGRSRIKGETQYF,-,TRBJ2-5,TRBD1,TRBV3-1/TRBV3-2
TGTGCCAGCAGCAACGACAGGGTTGTCTCCTACGAGCAGTACTTC,CASSNDRVVSYEQYF,-,TRBJ2-7,TRBD1,TRBV11-2
TGCAGTGCGCAGGGGCAAGAGACCCAGTACTTC,CSAQGQETQYF,once,TRBJ2-5,-,TRBV20-1
TGCGCCAGCAGCAGGGGACAGGGTAGCAATCAGCCCCAGCATTTT,CASSRGQGSNQPQHF,-,TRBJ1-5,TRBD1,TRBV5-1
TGTGCCAGCAGTTTAGTAGGGTTCGGGACCCAGTACTTC,CASSLVGFGTQYF,-,TRBJ2-5,-,TRBV12-3/TRBV12-4
TGTGCCACCCACCGGGACAGGGGGCGGGTAAGCAATCAGCCCCAGCATTTT,CATHRDRGRVSNQPQHF,-,TRBJ1-5,TRBD1,TRBV27
TGTTCCACCTCGGGACAGGAAAACAATGAGCAGTTCTTC,CSTSGQENNEQFF,few,TRBJ2-1,TRBD1,TRBV28
TGCGCCAGCAGGCTGACAGGGGTAGATGGCGAGCAGTACTTC,CASRLTGVDGEQYF,once,TRBJ2-7,TRBD1,TRBV10-2
TGTGCCAGTAGTTTGGGACTAGCGGTCTTCAATGAGCAGTTCTTC,CASSLGLAVFNEQFF,-,TRBJ2-1,TRBD2,TRBV19
TGCGCCAGCAGTGAGTATATCGAAGCGGTGGGGGGAGAGACCCAGTACTTC,CASSEYIEAVGGETQYF,-,TRBJ2-5,-,TRBV10-1
TGTGCCAGTAGTATGGCGGCTAGCGGGAGGTCCTACGAGCAGTACTTC,CASSMAASGRSYEQYF,few,TRBJ2-7,TRBD2,TRBV19
TGTGCCAGTAGTATAGTGGCTAGCGGTGCACAAGAGACCCAGTACTTC,CASSIVASGAQETQYF,-,TRBJ2-5,TRBD2,TRBV19
TGTGCCAGCAGTGCCCTAGCCGGCTTCTCCTACAATGAGCAGTTCTTC,CASSALAGFSYNEQFF,-,TRBJ2-1,-,TRBV6-4
TGTGCCAGCAGCCTCGATACGGCTCCTCGCACTGAAGCTTTCTTT,CASSLDTAPRTEAFF,-,TRBJ1-1,-,TRBV7-8
TGTGCCAGCAGCTTCTTCGAAACTAATGAAAAACTGTTTTTT,CASSFFETNEKLFF,-,TRBJ1-4,-,TRBV5-6
TGTGCCAGCAGACACAGGGAAAGCCAGCCCCAGCATTTT,CASRHRESQPQHF,few,TRBJ1-5,-,TRBV12-3/TRBV12-4
TGTGCTAGTGGTTTAAGACAGGGTAGAACCGGGGAGCTGTTTTTT,CASGLRQGRTGELFF,-,TRBJ2-2,TRBD1,TRBV12-5
TGTGCCAGCAGCCAAGGTGGGCTCGGCAATCAGCCCCAGCATTTT,CASSQGGLGNQPQHF,-,TRBJ1-5,-,TRBV14
TGTGCCAGCTCACCAGGTCTGGCAGGGAGGGGAGACATTCAGTACTTC,CASSPGLAGRGDIQYF,-,TRBJ2-4,TRBD2,TRBV18
TGCGCCAGCAGCCAAGATGGTGGGATCCCTGAAGCTTTCTTT,CASSQDGGIPEAFF,-,TRBJ1-1,-,TRBV4-1
TGTGCCAGCAGTCGAGGGACTAGCGGGAGTTCTTCCTACGAGCAGTACTTC,CASSRGTSGSSSYEQYF,-,TRBJ2-7,TRBD2,TRBV6-6
TGTGCCAGCAGCCAAGAACTTAACTATGGCTACACCTTC,CASSQELNYGYTF,-,TRBJ1-2,-,TRBV14
TGTGCCAGCAGTATCCCCAGCACAGATACGCAGTATTTT,CASSIPSTDTQYF,-,TRBJ2-3,-,TRBV27
TGTGCCAGCAGTTTGACCGGGACAATCTACAATGAGCAGTTCTTC,CASSLTGTIYNEQFF,once,TRBJ2-1,-,TRBV27
TGTGCCAGCAGGGTGGCAGGGGAGAGCTATGGCTACACCTTC,CASRVAGESYGYTF,-,TRBJ1-2,-,TRBV2
TGTGCCAGCAGCTCGTCTATGAACAGACGGGGTGGTGAGCAGTTCTTC,CASSSSMNRRGGEQFF,-,TRBJ2-1,-,TRBV5-4